These 18 T cell receptor beta chains share one sample of origin, sequenced in a study of breast tumors, draining lymph nodes, adjacent tissues. MiXCR was run by TCRdb on the multiplex PCR reads, yielding one entry per CDR3 protein. The table includes 20,000 or so distinct CDR3 sequences, 50% detected once. Sequenced: breast tumor tissue. All receptors derive from a female donor with breast cancer. Some clones in this sample may be carry-over from other donors' samples.

For this clonotype: Sequence at one end of the junction differs from germline and may be a read error. The genes are TRBV15 and TRBJ1-4, with TRBD1 matching 7 bases. Germline CDR1 reads LNHNV; CDR2 reads YYDKDF (reference sequence). The CDR3 covers 15 residues. The CDR3 nucleotides are TGTGCCACCAGCAGAGTCGGGACAGACAATGGAAAACTGTTTTTT. Encoded protein: CATSRVGTDNGKLFF. Supplemented by reference TRBV15 and TRBJ1-4, the full variable domain reads DAMVIQNPRYQVTQFGKPVTLSCSQTLNHNVMYWYQQKSSQAPKLLFHYYDKDFNNEADTPDNFQSRRPNTSFCFLDIRSPGLGDTAMYLCATSRVGTDNGKLFFGSGTQLSVL.

This rearrangement joins TRBV24-1 to TRBJ1-2; D is unresolved. The CDR3 loop spans 12 amino acids. Germline V gene sequence: CDR1 KGHDR, CDR2 SFDVKD. Trimming shortened V by 6 bases and J by 8 bases, and 12 bases separated the two germline ends. CDR3 sequence: CATSTSGVGYTF. CDR3 nucleotides: TGTGCCACCAGTACTAGCGGGGTCGGCTACACCTTC.

By share of the sample, this clonotype is medium-sized. The J gene is TRBJ2-7, the V gene TRBV11-3; D is unclear. The CDR3 runs 13 residues. The germline V gene encodes CDR1 SGHNT and CDR2 YENEEA. V lost 2 bases, J lost 6 bases, and 11 bases lay in between. The CDR3 reads CASSLNLLGEQYF. The CDR3 nucleotides read TGTGCCAGCAGCTTAAACCTTCTGGGCGAGCAGTACTTC. Together with reference TRBV11-3 and TRBJ2-7, the CDR3 gives the full variable domain: EAGVVQSPRYKIIEKKQPVAFWCNPISGHNTLYWYLQNLGQGPELLIRYENEEAVDDSQLPKDRFSAERLKGVDSTLKIQPAELGDSAVYLCASSLNLLGEQYFGPGTRLTVT.

The chain recombines TRBV5-1 with TRBJ2-2, with no clear D. This CDR3 region has 14 residues. V was clipped by 5 bases and J by 1 base, with 9 bases between them. CDR1 is SGHRS and CDR2 is YFSETQ in the germline V gene. CDR3 region: CASRSRMNTGELFF. In nucleotides, the CDR3 is TGCGCCAGCAGGTCAAGGATGAACACCGGGGAGCTGTTTTTT.

The rearrangement links TRBV20-1 to TRBJ2-3; 10 nucleotides match TRBD2. Per the germline V gene, CDR1 is DFQATT and CDR2 is SNEGSKA (reference sequence). V lost 5 bases to trimming and J lost 14 bases; unmatched junction nucleotides: 10. The CDR3 consists of 12 residues. The CDR3 DNA follows: TGCAGTGCTTATCCCGGGACTAGCGTTACGTATTTT. Translated: CSAYPGTSVTYF.

The CDR3 protein is CASSLRQGNTGELFF. The CDR3 DNA reads as TGTGCCAGCAGTTTAAGGCAGGGAAACACCGGGGAGCTGTTTTTT. The chain couples TRBV12-3 or TRBV12-4 to TRBJ2-2; possible D gene TRBD1, 5 bases. This CDR3 region has 15 residues. Trimming removed 2 bases at V and 2 bases at J, with 9 bases between.

The chain uses TRBV6-4 and TRBJ2-7; 10 bases match TRBD1. Germline CDR1 and CDR2: MRHNA and SNTAGT. The CDR3 length is 14 residues. Unmatched junction bases numbered 6, after V lost 5 bases and J lost 5 bases. CDR3 DNA sequence: TGTGCCAGCAGTAACCTCGGGACAGGGGACGAGCAGTACTTC. Translation: CASSNLGTGDEQYF.

The chain's CDR3 is CASSRQGAYEQYF. The CDR3 nucleotides read TGTGCCAGCAGCCGACAGGGGGCCTACGAGCAGTACTTC. This rearrangement joins TRBV12-3 or TRBV12-4 to TRBJ2-7, with 9 bases aligning to TRBD1. This CDR3 spans 13 amino acids. V was clipped by 6 bases and J by 2 bases; unmatched bases: 2.

This clonotype was observed a handful of times. An end of the junction does not agree with germline; a read error may underlie this. The chain is built from TRBV10-2 and TRBJ2-1; no firm D call. The germline V gene has CDR1 WSHSY and CDR2 SAAADI. The CDR3 spans 13 residues. The CDR3 DNA is TGCGCCAGCACGCAAACTACTCCTAGTGAGCAGCTCTTC. As protein: CASTQTTPSEQLF.

As concerns this clonotype: At one of its ends the junction is not consistent with the germline gene, which may arise from a read error. The chain is built from TRBV7-7 and TRBJ2-7; TRBD2 matches 7 bases. The CDR3 spans 14 residues. Germline CDR1 is SSHAT and CDR2 is FNYEAQ (reference sequence). CDR3 sequence reads: CASSLARGSDELYF. CDR3 nucleotides: TGTGCTAGCAGCTTGGCGCGGGGGTCGGATGAGCTGTACTTC.

This clonotype was recorded at least ten times. The chain couples TRBV3-1 to TRBJ2-2; 10 nucleotides agree with TRBD2. V was clipped by 5 bases and J by 0 bases; unmatched bases: 9. The germline gives CDR1 LGHDT, CDR2 YNNKEL (reference sequence). The CDR3 consists of 18 residues. CDR3 nucleotides: TGTGCCAGCAGCTACGTCCCGGGACTAGCGACGAACACCGGGGAGCTGTTTTTT. This translates into CASSYVPGLATNTGELFF.

By share of the sample, this clonotype is medium-sized. CDR3 DNA: TGTGCCATCAGTGGGGACGGTTATAATTCACCCCTCCACTTT. It specifies CAISGDGYNSPLHF. The chain couples TRBV10-3 to TRBJ1-6; possible D gene TRBD1, 5 bases. The length of the CDR3 is 14 residues. CDR1 is ENHRY and CDR2 is SYGVKD in the germline V gene. The V and J ends lost 4 bases and 4 bases respectively, with 8 bases between them.

This clonotype was recorded many times. The V and J genes are TRBV6-5 and TRBJ2-7; 7 positions agree with TRBD1. The germline CDR1 and CDR2 sequences are MNHEY and SVGAGI. The CDR3 is 14 residues long. The V and J ends lost 10 bases and 5 bases, in that order; junction bases with no gene match: 14. CDR3 bases: TGTGCCACCGGGGCCCCTGACAGGGCCCACGAGCAGTACTTC. Its protein is CATGAPDRAHEQYF.

The sample holds many counts of this clonotype. The V and J genes are TRBV30 and TRBJ2-5, with D uncertain. V lost 2 bases and J lost 3, with 10 bases in between. The CDR3 totals 13 residues. CDR1 and CDR2 (germline): GTSNPN, SVGIG (reference sequence). CDR3 bases: TGTGCCTGGAGTTGGGGATTCGAAGAGACCCAGTACTTC. It specifies CAWSWGFEETQYF.

This rearrangement joins TRBV7-8 to TRBJ1-2; D is possibly TRBD1 (6 bases). The CDR3 is made up of 14 amino acids. The germline gives CDR1 SGHVS, CDR2 FQNEAQ. V gave up 6 bases and J gave up 2 bases, with 13 bases separating them. Here the CDR3 reads CASRTDRLNYGYTF. CDR3 DNA: TGTGCCAGCAGAACGGACAGATTGAACTATGGCTACACCTTC.

This clonotype was found a few times. V gene TRBV20-1 combines with J gene TRBJ1-2; unclear D gene. The CDR3 is made up of 14 amino acids. V was trimmed by 6 bases and J by 4 bases, leaving 18 bases between them. Germline CDR1 reads DFQATT; CDR2 reads SNEGSKA (reference sequence). CDR3 protein: CSANAPVGIYGYTF. CDR3 coding DNA: TGCAGTGCCAACGCCCCCGTGGGGATCTATGGCTACACCTTC.

This chain joins TRBV10-2 and TRBJ1-2; D gene unclear. The V gene lost 0 bases and the J gene lost 4 bases, with 12 bases spanning the gap. The CDR3 has 15 residues. CDR1 is WSHSY, CDR2 SAAADI, per germline. The CDR3 protein is CASSESVAGAYGYTF. DNA of the CDR3: TGCGCCAGCAGTGAGTCGGTGGCAGGTGCCTATGGCTACACCTTC.

Note on this clonotype: Compared with germline, one end of the junction differs, possibly owing to a read error. The chain links TRBV5-1 to TRBJ2-1; 11 bases fit TRBD2. Germline V gene data show CDR1 as SGHRS and CDR2 as YFSETQ. The CDR3 loop spans 16 amino acids. CDR3 nucleotides: TGCGCCTGCAGCGTTAGACTAGCGGGGTCCTACAATGAGCAGTTCTTC. As protein: CACSVRLAGSYNEQFF.